This TCR beta chain was profiled in a study of blood T cell repertoires in COVID-19. Patients of the Seattle cohort, enrolled during active infection, were followed longitudinally. In the source study's methods: Nucleated cell number was recorded as an estimate derived from reference gene primer amplification. Clones were read by immunoSEQ multiplex PCR, and TCRdb kept only the in-frame ones, dropping some. V and J calls and clone size are copied from that table; D and trimming were computed from the DNA. This table holds about 420,000 clones, about 90% found once. The CDR3 length is 20 residues. CDR1 is ENHRY and CDR2 is SYGVKD in the germline V gene. J gave up 8 bases and V 6 bases, and 23 bases lay outside the gene matches.

The sequence was collected from a man aged 18 to 35 with COVID-19, enrolled during active disease. Sequencing was performed on peripheral blood. The genes are TRBV10-3 and TRBJ2-1, with 12 nucleotides matching TRBD2. CDR3 in DNA: TGTGCCATCAGCGCGCATAGAGACCTAGCGGGAGGGTTGGGTGCCGATGAGCAGTTCTTC. This sequence encodes CAISAHRDLAGGLGADEQFF.